The clone carrying this TCR beta chain was seen at least ten times. Its antigen is unidentified. One end of the junction is discordant with germline, which a read error may explain. All unsorted peripheral T cells were captured because whole blood was used without fractionation. About 540 ng RNA was reverse transcribed with alpha and beta constant-region primers. Using multiplexing indices, alpha and beta chain libraries were generated apart by chain-specific third strand synthesis. TCRdb reprocessed the 5' RACE reads with MiXCR, giving one entry per CDR3 protein. The table includes more than 8,500 distinct CDR3 sequences, roughly 6.1% detected once. CDR3 length: 14 amino acids. Looked up from germline, CDR1 is SGHVS and CDR2 is FNYEAQ. The record originates from a study of HIV-infected patients and healthy controls. Broader study findings: HIV-associated CDR3 frequencies dropped significantly during therapy; CMV-associated ones, mostly rising, changed nonsignificantly. Study cohorts differed slightly in age and sex, but this did not explain diversity differences.

The specimen was blood. The chain is built from TRBV7-6 and TRBJ1-1; 8 nucleotides align to TRBD1. The clonotype comes from an adult in good health. The CDR3 sequence: CASSLGQGNIEAFF. The CDR3 bases are TGTGCCAGCAGCCTCGGACAGGGAAACATTGAAGCTTTCTTT.